This TCR beta chain was observed in a study of control samples from healthy donors and cancer patients. The count of this clone is one. Method: immunoSEQ multiplex PCR; TCRdb's copy keeps in-frame clones and lacks some. The sample has some 56,000 clones, 85% to 95% seen once. The germline V and J ends were trimmed by 3 bases and 8 bases, with 4 bases remaining between them. Per germline, CDR1 SEHNR and CDR2 FQNEAQ (reference sequence). CDR3 size: 10 residues. The receptor's source is a man between 25 and 39 years old in good health. V and J are TRBV7-9 and TRBJ1-1; D is uncertain. The specimen sequenced was blood. The DNA of the CDR3 is TGTGCCAGCAGCTTGGCGGAAGCTTTCTTT. It encodes CASSLAEAFF.